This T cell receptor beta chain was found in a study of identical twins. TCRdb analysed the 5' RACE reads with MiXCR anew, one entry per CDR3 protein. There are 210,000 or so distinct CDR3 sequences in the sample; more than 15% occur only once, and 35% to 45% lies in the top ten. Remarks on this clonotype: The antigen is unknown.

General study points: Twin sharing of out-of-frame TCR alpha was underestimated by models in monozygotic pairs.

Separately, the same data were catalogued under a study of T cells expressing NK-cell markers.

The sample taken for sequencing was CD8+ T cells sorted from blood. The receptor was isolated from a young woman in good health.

This CDR3 reads CASSLGRIGQQGTFPGANVLTF. In DNA, the CDR3 is TGTGCCAGCAGCTTGGGAAGGATAGGCCAACAGGGTACCTTCCCTGGGGCCAACGTCCTGACTTTC. The chain joins TRBV5-6 to TRBJ2-6; maybe TRBD1 (6 bases). CDR3 length: 22 residues. Trimming took off 0 bases at V and 2 bases at J, with 27 bases between the two ends. From germline, CDR1 is SGHDT and CDR2 YYEEEE.